This is a list of T cell receptor beta chains from one sample in a study of cytomegalovirus exposure and HLA in healthy donors. Using immunoSEQ multiplex PCR, the repertoire was profiled, and TCRdb retains in-frame clones only, with some absent. The sample holds about 69,000 clones, under 85% seen once. The source material was PBMCs. These receptors all come from a woman between 55 and 75 years old in good health and CMV-seropositive. Both conserved end residues are part of each CDR3. Fields, in order: V gene, clone size, J gene, CDR3 protein. Clone size appears in some rows only: once, few, many, or a class for an expanded clone.

TRBV19	-	TRBJ1-3	CASSIGVRSSGNTIYF
TRBV9	-	TRBJ1-6	CASSVGAGAYNSPLHF
TRBV4-1	-	TRBJ1-5	CASSQEYRGGINQPQHF
TRBV4-1	-	TRBJ2-7	CASSQVGQDFYEQYF
TRBV29-1	-	TRBJ2-5	CSVGSGGTQYF
TRBV29-1	-	TRBJ2-1	CSVLFTENRGSPNEQFF
TRBV5-1	-	TRBJ1-1	CASSLEAGGHTEAFF
TRBV15	-	TRBJ2-7	CATSTQRGAIIYEQYF
TRBV5-1	-	TRBJ2-5	CASSPGDYRETQYF
TRBV19	-	TRBJ1-1	CASKDRGAEAFF
TRBV25-1	-	TRBJ1-2	CASSDRTGSNYGYTF
TRBV19	few	TRBJ2-1	CASSSRQGWNEQFF
TRBV10-3	-	TRBJ2-2	CAISESPANTGELFF
TRBV4-2	few	TRBJ1-5	CASSQEEGQGYQPQHF
TRBV11-3	-	TRBJ2-1	CASSRGGAEQFF
TRBV2	-	TRBJ1-1	CASRGGGGTNTEAFF